This TCR beta chain was identified in a study of neurological immune-mediated disorders. CDR1 SGHRS and CDR2 YFSETQ come from the germline V gene. CDR3 length: 14 residues. Trimming took off 0 bases at V and 7 bases at J, with 13 bases between the two ends. MiXCR was run by TCRdb on the 5' RACE reads, yielding one entry per CDR3 protein. The sample includes 75,000 to 90,000 distinct CDR3 sequences, 10% seen only once; the top ten take about 1.7%. This clonotype was detected a few times. Its antigen is currently unknown. Findings and caveats of the study: HTLV-1-associated myelopathy had the most TCR clonal expansion, whereas multiple sclerosis had the least (lower than in healthy controls). CDR3 amino acid sequences of expanded clones were not shared across subjects, a result suggesting private repertoires in all groups.

This chain uses TRBV5-1 with TRBJ1-1; possibly TRBD1 for D (5 bases). This clonotype originated in a man in his forties in good health. Sample: PBMCs. The CDR3 sequence is CASSLGGGRNEAFF. For the CDR3, the DNA is TGCGCCAGCAGCTTGGGTGGGGGTCGGAATGAAGCTTTCTTT.